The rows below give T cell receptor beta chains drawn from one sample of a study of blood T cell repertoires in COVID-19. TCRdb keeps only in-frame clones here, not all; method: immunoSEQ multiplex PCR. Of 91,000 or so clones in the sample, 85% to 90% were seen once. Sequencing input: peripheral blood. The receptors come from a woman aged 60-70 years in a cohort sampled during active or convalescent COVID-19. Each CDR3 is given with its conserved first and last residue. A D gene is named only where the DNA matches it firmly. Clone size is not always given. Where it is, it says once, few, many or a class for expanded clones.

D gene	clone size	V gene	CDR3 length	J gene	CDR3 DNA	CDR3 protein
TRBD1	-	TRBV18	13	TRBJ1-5	TGTGCCAGCTCTCGCGACAGGGATCAGCCCCAGCATTTT	CASSRDRDQPQHF
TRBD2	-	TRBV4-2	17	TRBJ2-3	TGTGCCAGCAGCCCCTCTTGGACTAGCGGGGGCACAGATACGCAGTATTTT	CASSPSWTSGGTDTQYF
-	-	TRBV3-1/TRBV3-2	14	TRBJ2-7	TGTGCCAGCAGCCCCCGAGCAGACTTCCACGAGCAGTACTTC	CASSPRADFHEQYF
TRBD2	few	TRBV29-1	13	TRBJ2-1	TGCAGCGCGATAGCGGGTCCCTACAATGAGCAGTTCTTC	CSAIAGPYNEQFF
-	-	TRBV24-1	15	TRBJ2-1	TGTGCCACCAGTGATTTGAGGCAGGGAAACAATGAGCAGTTCTTC	CATSDLRQGNNEQFF
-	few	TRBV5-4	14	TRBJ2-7	TGTGCCAGCAGCTTAGGGGGAAGCTCCTACGAGCAGTACTTC	CASSLGGSSYEQYF
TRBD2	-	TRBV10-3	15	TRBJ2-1	TGTGCCATCAGGAGGACTAGCGGGAGTCGCAATGAGCAGTTCTTC	CAIRRTSGSRNEQFF
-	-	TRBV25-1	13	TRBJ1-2	TGTGCCAGCAGTGATGAGGTGGGCTATGGCTACACCTTC	CASSDEVGYGYTF
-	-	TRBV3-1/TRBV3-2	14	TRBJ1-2	TGTGCCAGCAGCCAAGATTCGAGTAATTATGGCTACACCTTC	CASSQDSSNYGYTF
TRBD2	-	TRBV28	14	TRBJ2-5	TGTGCCAGCAGGTCGGGAGGGCTAATGAAGACCCAGTACTTC	CASRSGGLMKTQYF